This TCR beta chain was recovered during a study of early T cells in non-severe SARS-CoV-2 infection. Study information: Sequencing of bulk RNA from unsorted whole blood was done, without chain pairing.

Regarding this clonotype: No antigen is known for it.

Molecules of cDNA were individually given unique molecular identifiers that were attached to them. TCRdb re-called the 5' RACE reads through MiXCR, storing one row per CDR3 protein. Here the sample spans tens of thousands of distinct CDR3 sequences, more than 8.5% being singletons. Study results and caveats: The VDJdb matching leaned toward anti-spike CD8 responses and overlooked private and CD4 specificities.

J was trimmed by 0 bases and V by 3 bases; bases with no gene match: 3. The CDR3 totals 14 residues. Germline CDR1 and CDR2: SQVTM and ANQGSEA. The TCR comes from an adult who was a healthcare worker with PCR-confirmed SARS-CoV-2 infection or an uninfected control (not recorded which). The chain employs TRBV29-1 and TRBJ2-7, with TRBD1 matching over 9 bases. Sequencing used whole blood. CDR3 protein: CSVDGQGSSYEQYF. DNA of the CDR3: TGCAGCGTTGACGGACAGGGGAGCTCCTACGAGCAGTACTTC.